The T cell receptor (beta chain) described here comes from a study of tumor-infiltrating lymphocytes in oesophageal squamous cell carcinoma. TCRdb reanalysed the PCR reads using MiXCR and keeps one entry per CDR3 protein. In the table there are under 9,500 distinct CDR3 sequences, less than 75% of which are singletons. CDR3 length: 15 amino acids. The germline V gene encodes CDR1 MNHEY and CDR2 SMNVEV (reference sequence). Specimen: esophageal tumor tissue. The chain carries TRBV27 and TRBJ2-1; D possibly corresponds to TRBD2 (6 bases). The DNA matches TRBJ2-7 better at its end, which makes the J call doubtful. This receptor was obtained from a female donor with esophageal squamous cell carcinoma. In DNA, the CDR3 is TGTGCCAGCAGTCCCAGACCAGGAGGGACCTACGAGCAGTACTTC. This encodes CASSPRPGGTYEQYF.